These 24 T cell receptor beta chains were sequenced from one sample in a study of type 1 and type 2 diabetes patients. PCR was run on genomic DNA. A primer set of 30 forward and 13 reverse primers amplified the CDR3. TCRdb reprocessed the multiplex PCR reads via MiXCR and lists one record per CDR3 protein. The table has some 250,000 distinct CDR3 sequences, 45% to 60% seen once. The sample consisted of peripheral blood mononuclear cells (PBMCs). Every receptor here comes from a man aged 18-30 years with type 2 diabetes.

The chain has TRBV12-3 or TRBV12-4 and TRBJ2-5; 8 bases are shared with TRBD1. V was pared by 5 bases and J by 7 bases, with 9 bases of the junction left unmatched. CDR3 length: 14 residues. CDR3 region: CASSEGTGRGTQYF. The CDR3 bases are TGTGCCAGCAGTGAGGGGACAGGTCGTGGGACCCAGTACTTC.

In its sample, this clonotype was seen a few times. The V and J genes are TRBV30 and TRBJ1-1; D is uncertain. The CDR3 is made up of 14 amino acids. Germline assignment: CDR1 GTSNPN and CDR2 SVGIG (reference sequence). V lost 4 bases, J lost 1 base, and 13 bases lay in between. CDR3 coding DNA: TGTGCCTGGAATCTGGTACAGCAGAACACTGAAGCTTTCTTT. It translates to CAWNLVQQNTEAFF.

The chain carries TRBV5-1 and TRBJ2-5; D may be TRBD2 (6 bases). The J call may be incorrect, as the DNA end agrees better with TRBJ2-1. Germline-derived CDR1 and CDR2 are SGHRS and YFSETQ. The CDR3 length is 14 residues. The CDR3 bases are TGCGCCAGCAGCGCATCTGGACTAAACAATGAGCAGTTCTTC. Its protein is CASSASGLNNEQFF.

The chain uses TRBV19 and TRBJ2-1; D gene ambiguous. The CDR3 is 13 residues long. CDR1 LNHDA and CDR2 SQIVND come from the germline V gene (reference sequence). Deletions cut 11 bases from V and 0 bases from J, with 11 bases between. CDR3 nucleotides: TGTGCCTCTTGGGGAAGCTCCTACAATGAGCAGTTCTTC. It encodes CASWGSSYNEQFF.

The genes are TRBV11-3 and TRBJ2-5; D possibly corresponds to TRBD2 (5 bases). V was cut by 2 bases and J by 5 bases, with 12 bases left in between. CDR1 and CDR2 from the germline V gene are SGHNT and YENEEA. This CDR3 is 14 amino acids long. The CDR3 loop is CASSLRLRGETQYF. The CDR3 DNA follows: TGTGCCAGCAGCTTACGGCTTCGAGGGGAGACCCAGTACTTC.

The rearrangement uses TRBV7-2 and TRBJ2-3; possibly TRBD1 or TRBD2 for D (5 bases each). Germline V gene lookup returns CDR1 SGHTA and CDR2 FQGNSA. The V and J ends lost 7 bases and 10 bases respectively, with 24 bases between them. This CDR3 is 15 amino acids long. The CDR3 DNA is TGTGCCAGCAAGCCCCAAAACCTGAAGGGGAGTGCGCAGTATTTT. As protein: CASKPQNLKGSAQYF.

The chain recombines TRBV2 with TRBJ1-3; maybe TRBD1 (6 bases). V lost 6 bases and J 0 bases, leaving 12 bases between the germline ends. CDR1 is SNHLY and CDR2 is FYNNEI in the germline V gene. The CDR3 has 15 amino acids. The CDR3 DNA is TGTGCCAGCAGCTCCTCAGGGGACTCTGGAAACACCATATATTTT. Amino acid sequence: CASSSSGDSGNTIYF.

This chain links TRBV29-1 with TRBJ2-1; no reliable D call. The V gene lost 4 bases and the J gene lost 10 bases, with 8 bases spanning the gap. The germline gives CDR1 SQVTM, CDR2 ANQGSEA. CDR3 length: 10 residues. CDR3: CSVAQDEQFF. Here the CDR3 DNA reads TGCAGCGTTGCCCAGGACGAGCAGTTCTTC.

Of note for this clonotype: A read error may produce the germline difference seen at one junction end. The DNA for the CDR3 is TGTGCCATCAGTCGGGACGGGACTAACTATGGCTACACCTTC. It is translated as CAISRDGTNYGYTF. V is TRBV6-6 and J is TRBJ1-2; TRBD1 is a possible D gene (5 bases). Germline CDR1 and CDR2: MNHNY and SVGAGI (reference sequence). The CDR3 totals 14 residues.

The rearrangement joins TRBV7-2 to TRBJ2-7, with a possible D match to TRBD1 (6 bases). Between the trimmed V and J ends, which lost 5 bases and 0 bases, there was a span of 20 bases. This CDR3 comprises 17 residues. The germline V gene encodes CDR1 SGHTA and CDR2 FQGNSA. CDR3 in DNA: TGTGCCAGCAGCCCCGCCCGGACAGACTCAAGCTCCTACGAGCAGTACTTC. Protein: CASSPARTDSSSYEQYF. The full variable domain, in which reference TRBV7-2 and TRBJ2-7 provide the parts outside the CDR3, is GAGVSQSPSNKVTEKGKDVELRCDPISGHTALYWYRQSLGQGLEFLIYFQGNSAPDKSGLPSDRFSAERTGGSVSTLTIQRTQQEDSAVYLCASSPARTDSSSYEQYFGPGTRLTVT.

As to this clonotype: Sequence at one end of the junction differs from germline and may be a read error. The chain is built from TRBV10-1 and TRBJ1-1, with TRBD1 matching over 8 bases. The CDR3 runs to 14 residues. The germline CDR1 and CDR2 sequences are WNHNN and SYGVQD (reference sequence). The CDR3 sequence is CAISESTGEWGAFF. The CDR3, as DNA: TGCGCCATCAGTGAGTCGACAGGGGAATGGGGAGCTTTCTTT.

This clonotype was observed a few times. V usage is TRBV30 and J usage is TRBJ2-5, with 11 positions matching TRBD2. The germline V gene encodes CDR1 GTSNPN and CDR2 SVGIG (reference sequence). The CDR3 runs to 15 residues. The trim removed 8 bases at V and 5 bases at J, leaving 13 bases unmatched. Written as DNA, the CDR3 is TGTGCCAGTAGTATCGCACTAGCGGGAGTTGAGACCCAGTACTTC. Protein: CASSIALAGVETQYF.

The rearrangement joins TRBV27 to TRBJ2-7; D unresolved. Germline lookup yields CDR1 MNHEY and CDR2 SMNVEV (reference sequence). The CDR3 has 13 residues. The V and J ends lost 2 bases and 11 bases respectively, with 16 bases between them. The CDR3 bases are TGTGCCAGCAGTTTAAAATTTGGGTACAGAGAGTACTTC. It yields the protein CASSLKFGYREYF.

The chain carries TRBV19 and TRBJ1-4; D gene ambiguous. CDR1 is LNHDA and CDR2 is SQIVND in the germline V gene (reference sequence). CDR3 size: 14 residues. The V end was cut by 7 bases, the J end by 5 bases, with 14 bases between. The CDR3, as DNA: TGTGCCAGTACAAATGGGGATCACAATGAAAAACTGTTTTTT. It translates to CASTNGDHNEKLFF. Drawing the rest from reference TRBV19 and TRBJ1-4, the complete variable domain is DGGITQSPKYLFRKEGQNVTLSCEQNLNHDAMYWYRQDPGQGLRLIYYSQIVNDFQKGDIAEGYSVSREKKESFPLTVTSAQKNPTAFYLCASTNGDHNEKLFFGSGTQLSVL.

This chain's CDR3 is CASSLFPHNEQFF. The DNA of the CDR3 is TGTGCCAGCAGCTTATTCCCCCACAATGAGCAGTTCTTC. This rearrangement joins TRBV7-3 to TRBJ2-1; D ambiguous. The ends were cut back, 2 bases at V and 5 bases at J, with 7 bases in the middle. The germline V gene has CDR1 SGHTA and CDR2 FQGTGA. The CDR3 consists of 13 residues.

This clonotype has just a few counts. This chain uses TRBV5-1 with TRBJ2-7; D might be TRBD1 (5 bases). The CDR3 contains 14 residues. V lost 4 bases and J 6 bases, leaving 17 bases between the germline ends. In germline, CDR1 is SGHRS, CDR2 YFSETQ. This chain's CDR3 is CASSPLGANGEQYF. The CDR3 region has the DNA TGCGCCAGCAGCCCGTTAGGGGCCAACGGCGAGCAGTACTTC.

This clonotype was detected only once. The chain has TRBV5-1 and TRBJ2-7, with D hard to call. Germline-derived CDR1 and CDR2 are SGHRS and YFSETQ. The V gene lost 0 bases and the J gene lost 3 bases, with 10 bases spanning the gap. This CDR3 is built from 14 residues. The CDR3 bases are TGCGCCAGCAGCTTGGTCCCCCCTTTCTACGAGCAGTACTTC. It translates to CASSLVPPFYEQYF.

The rearrangement links TRBV11-3 to TRBJ1-2; D is undetermined. The CDR3 sequence is 13 residues long. V was shortened by 6 bases and J by 4 bases, with 12 bases between the two germline ends. Germline lookup yields CDR1 SGHNT and CDR2 YENEEA. The CDR3 here is CASRLRRFYGYTF. CDR3 sequence (DNA): TGTGCCAGCAGGTTAAGGCGCTTCTATGGCTACACCTTC.

V and J are TRBV20-1 and TRBJ1-5; TRBD1 agrees at 9 bases. Germline CDR1 and CDR2: DFQATT and SNEGSKA (reference sequence). The CDR3 runs 13 residues. V shed 6 bases and J 4 bases; nucleotides not matched to a gene: 4. CDR3 DNA: TGCAGTGCGACACAGGGGGCTAATCAGCCCCAGCATTTT. It is translated as CSATQGANQPQHF.

This clonotype was detected a few times. V usage is TRBV10-3 and J usage is TRBJ2-7; D possibly uses TRBD1 or TRBD2 (5 bases each). The CDR3 covers 13 residues. Trimming left V 10 bases short and J 2 bases short, with 15 bases between. The germline CDR1 and CDR2 sequences are ENHRY and SYGVKD. CDR3 region: CATQAGATYEQYF. For the CDR3, the DNA is TGTGCCACCCAAGCCGGGGCTACCTACGAGCAGTACTTC.

This chain joins TRBV19 and TRBJ1-2; 7 bases align to TRBD1. After removal of 9 bases from V and 1 base from J, the junction contained 8 bases not matched to a gene. Germline assignment: CDR1 LNHDA and CDR2 SQIVND (reference sequence). The CDR3 totals 14 residues. The CDR3 spells CASTQGGLNYGYTF. In nucleotides, the CDR3 is TGTGCCAGCACCCAGGGGGGCCTTAACTATGGCTACACCTTC.

This clonotype appeared a few times. The chain joins TRBV28 to TRBJ1-1; tentatively, D is TRBD1 (5 bases). V lost 5 bases and J 7 bases, leaving 14 bases between the germline ends. Germline loops: CDR1 MDHEN, CDR2 SYDVKM. This CDR3 spans 13 amino acids. The CDR3 is CASSGGLKIEAFF. The CDR3 DNA reads as TGTGCCAGCAGTGGGGGACTGAAAATTGAAGCTTTCTTT.

This clonotype was seen just once. V gene TRBV2 combines with J gene TRBJ1-1, with 10 bases fitting TRBD1. The ends lost 6 bases at V and 0 bases at J; junction bases unmatched: 1. This CDR3 comprises 14 residues. The germline gives CDR1 SNHLY, CDR2 FYNNEI. The CDR3 bases are TGTGCCAGCAGGGGACAGGGGCTGAACACTGAAGCTTTCTTT. Its protein is CASRGQGLNTEAFF.

The chain couples TRBV3-1 to TRBJ2-1, with D unresolved. The V end lost 5 bases, the J end lost 8 bases, and 13 bases lay between the germline ends. Germline CDR1 and CDR2: LGHDT and YNNKEL (reference sequence). The CDR3 has 13 residues. The CDR3 reads CASSGDTWHEQFF. CDR3 DNA: TGTGCCAGCAGCGGAGACACATGGCATGAGCAGTTCTTC.